The 17 T cell receptor beta chains in this list originate from one sample, sequenced in a study of blood T cells in healthy people across ages. A second PCR of 7 to 11 cycles used a sample-barcoded 5' primer and a J-beta primer mix. MiXCR, run by TCRdb on the 5' RACE reads, gives a single entry per CDR3 protein. The sample includes around 1,000,000 distinct CDR3 sequences, roughly 24% of them seen just once. These data were also filed under a second study, of T cells of mothers and their children.

Sequencing was carried out using blood. These receptors all come from a girl aged 2 to 10 in good health.

The table lists this clonotype with a few counts. The chain uses TRBV10-3 and TRBJ2-1, with D uncertain. Germline CDR1 reads ENHRY; CDR2 reads SYGVKD. CDR3 length: 13 residues. Trimming removed 7 bases from V and 7 bases from J, with 14 bases in between. The DNA of the CDR3 is TGTGCCATCACCGTGAGTCATATGAATGAGCAGTTCTTC. It translates to CAITVSHMNEQFF.

The chain couples TRBV12-3 or TRBV12-4 to TRBJ1-6, with D possibly TRBD1 on 5 matching bases. V lost 8 bases, J lost 10 bases, and 15 bases lay in between. CDR3 length: 13 amino acids. The CDR3 DNA reads as TGTGCCAGCGTTTGGGGCCTTAGCTCACCCCTCCACTTT. Translation: CASVWGLSSPLHF.

This clonotype was found a few times. The chain uses TRBV7-9 and TRBJ1-1; TRBD1 might be the D (6 bases). This CDR3 is built from 13 residues. V was trimmed by 3 bases and J by 6 bases, leaving 11 bases between them. Germline V gene data show CDR1 as SEHNR and CDR2 as FQNEAQ (reference sequence). The CDR3 sequence: CASSLVKGAEAFF. CDR3 sequence (DNA): TGTGCCAGCAGCTTGGTAAAGGGGGCTGAAGCTTTCTTT.

V and J are TRBV28 and TRBJ2-1; TRBD2 agrees at 7 bases. TRBJ2-7 matches the DNA end more closely, so the J call is doubtful. Germline V CDR1 and CDR2: MDHEN, SYDVKM. The CDR3 is 14 residues long. CDR3 nucleotide sequence: TGTGCCAGCCTCCAAGCGGGAACCATCTACGAGCAGTACTTC. Residues: CASLQAGTIYEQYF.

This clonotype occurred a few times. Written as DNA, the CDR3 is TGTGCCAGCAGAAAGGGGACAGGGTTAGACTACCCCACCGGGGAGCTGTTTTTT. Its protein is CASRKGTGLDYPTGELFF. This chain uses TRBV7-9 with TRBJ2-2; 9 nucleotides agree with TRBD1. The CDR3 is made up of 18 amino acids. V lost 6 bases to trimming and J lost 4 bases; unmatched junction nucleotides: 15. Germline CDR1 reads SEHNR; CDR2 reads FQNEAQ (reference sequence).

Turning to this clonotype: One end of the junction varies from germline; a read error may be responsible. The chain joins TRBV12-3 or TRBV12-4 to TRBJ2-5, with D tentatively TRBD2 (6 bases). The CDR3 length is 14 residues. The CDR3 region has the DNA TGTGCCAGCAGTTTGGGGGGAGAGGGAGAGACCCAGTGCTTC. Translated, it gives CASSLGGEGETQCF.

On this clonotype: The germline gene is not matched at one end of the junction; a read error may be the cause. The chain uses TRBV3-1 and TRBJ2-7; D remains ambiguous. The germline gives CDR1 LGHDT, CDR2 YNNKEL (reference sequence). The length of the CDR3 is 15 residues. This CDR3 reads CTSSHSQAKSYEQYF. Written as DNA, the CDR3 is TGTACCAGCAGCCACTCGCAGGCCAAATCCTACGAGCAGTACTTC.

The chain is built from TRBV20-1 and TRBJ2-3, with D possibly TRBD2 on 6 matching bases. Germline lookup yields CDR1 DFQATT and CDR2 SNEGSKA (reference sequence). V lost 4 bases and J 1 base, leaving 12 bases between the germline ends. The CDR3 loop spans 14 amino acids. CDR3 amino acids: CSATGRRGTDTQYF. For the CDR3, the DNA is TGCAGTGCTACAGGAAGGAGGGGCACAGATACGCAGTATTTT.

In this sample, this clonotype turned up a few times. The chain recombines TRBV10-3 with TRBJ2-6, with 8 bases fitting TRBD2. Germline trimming cut 4 bases from V and 4 bases from J; bases unmatched to any gene: 12. Germline-derived CDR1 and CDR2 are ENHRY and SYGVKD. The CDR3 totals 18 residues. The CDR3 loop reads CAISVLRGASLGANVLTF. The CDR3 DNA follows: TGTGCCATCAGTGTCTTGCGGGGGGCTTCCCTAGGGGCCAACGTCCTGACTTTC.

The CDR3 reads CASTSAPTYEQYF. The CDR3 DNA sequence: TGCGCCAGCACCTCCGCCCCCACCTACGAGCAGTACTTC. The V call is TRBV5-1, the J call TRBJ2-1; no reliable D call. The J call is in doubt because the DNA end fits TRBJ2-7 better. Per germline, CDR1 SGHRS and CDR2 YFSETQ. CDR3 length equals 13 residues.

The rearrangement uses TRBV27 and TRBJ1-4, with a weak D call TRBD1 (5 bases). V was trimmed by 7 bases and J by 8 bases, leaving 14 bases between them. The CDR3 is made up of 13 amino acids. Germline loops: CDR1 MNHEY, CDR2 SMNVEV (reference sequence). CDR3 sequence reads: CASTGEVGEKLFF. For the CDR3, the DNA is TGTGCCAGCACGGGGGAGGTGGGCGAAAAACTGTTTTTT.

This clonotype has more than one count but fewer than ten. The chain is built from TRBV7-3 and TRBJ2-1, with D perhaps TRBD2 (6 bases). The CDR3 spans 16 residues. The germline gives CDR1 SGHTA, CDR2 FQGTGA. V shed 1 base and J shed 7 bases, with 17 bases lying between them. The DNA for the CDR3 is TGTGCCAGCAGCTTAATCGGTGCGGGATCCCTGAATGAGCAGTTCTTC. This translates into CASSLIGAGSLNEQFF. Full variable domain (outside the CDR3, taken from reference TRBV7-3 and TRBJ2-1): GAGVSQTPSNKVTEKGKYVELRCDPISGHTALYWYRQSLGQGPEFLIYFQGTGAADDSGLPNDRFFAVRPEGSVSTLKIQRTERGDSAVYLCASSLIGAGSLNEQFFGPGTRLTVL.

This clonotype was found a few times. This chain uses TRBV20-1 with TRBJ1-1; D remains ambiguous. The CDR3 totals 11 residues. The ends were cut back, 2 bases at V and 6 bases at J, with 7 bases in the middle. The germline gives CDR1 DFQATT, CDR2 SNEGSKA (reference sequence). CDR3 bases: TGCAGTGCTAGAATTCTATCTGAAGCTTTCTTT. Translating it yields CSARILSEAFF.

The chain has TRBV4-2 and TRBJ2-5, with a tentative D call TRBD1 (6 bases). The J call may be mistaken, given a closer DNA end match to TRBJ2-7. CDR3 length: 11 amino acids. In germline, CDR1 is LGHNA, CDR2 YNFKEQ. The DNA for the CDR3 is TGTGCCAGCGCCCAGGGGTACGAGCAGTACTTC. Its translation: CASAQGYEQYF.

The rearrangement joins TRBV5-5 to TRBJ2-7; possibly TRBD1 for D (5 bases). Germline V CDR1 and CDR2: SGHKS, YYEKEE (reference sequence). The V end lost 0 bases, the J end lost 0 bases, and 10 bases lay between the germline ends. The CDR3 has 15 residues. The chain's CDR3 is CASSLAAGHSYEQYF. For the CDR3, the DNA is TGTGCCAGCAGCTTGGCGGCAGGACACTCCTACGAGCAGTACTTC.

V gene TRBV5-1 combines with J gene TRBJ1-1; maybe TRBD1 (5 bases). Deletions cut 0 bases from V and 0 bases from J, with 12 bases between. Germline CDR1 is SGHRS and CDR2 is YFSETQ. The CDR3 is 16 residues long. CDR3 amino acids: CASSLGQLLLNTEAFF. In DNA, the CDR3 is TGCGCCAGCAGCTTGGGACAGCTCCTATTGAACACTGAAGCTTTCTTT.

This clonotype was detected a few times. This chain links TRBV12-3 or TRBV12-4 with TRBJ2-4; 8 bases agree with TRBD1. The CDR3 has 14 residues. V shed 5 bases, J shed 6 bases, and the junction held 6 bases outside the gene matches. CDR3 in amino acids: CASSPRTGINIQYF. Here the CDR3 DNA reads TGTGCCAGCAGTCCAAGGACAGGGATAAACATTCAGTACTTC.